This TCR beta chain was sequenced for a study of technical replicates of blood from a handful of donors. The assay was immunoSEQ multiplex PCR, and TCRdb's table has in-frame clones only and misses some. The sample shows approximately 52,000 clones, 92% of them seen only once. In the case of this clone: In the same sample, other DNA sequences code for this CDR3.

The CDR3 consists of 15 residues. From germline, CDR1 is ENHRY and CDR2 SYGVKD. The V segment lost 2 bases and the J segment 2 bases; nucleotides outside the gene matches: 1. Sequenced sample: PBMCs. The sequence came from a human donor in good health. Some clones in this sample may be carry-over from other donors' samples. V gene TRBV10-3 combines with J gene TRBJ1-5; 9 bases fit TRBD1. CDR3 DNA sequence: TGTGCCATCAGTGAGGACAGGGGGGGCAATCAGCCCCAGCATTTT. This gives the protein CAISEDRGGNQPQHF.